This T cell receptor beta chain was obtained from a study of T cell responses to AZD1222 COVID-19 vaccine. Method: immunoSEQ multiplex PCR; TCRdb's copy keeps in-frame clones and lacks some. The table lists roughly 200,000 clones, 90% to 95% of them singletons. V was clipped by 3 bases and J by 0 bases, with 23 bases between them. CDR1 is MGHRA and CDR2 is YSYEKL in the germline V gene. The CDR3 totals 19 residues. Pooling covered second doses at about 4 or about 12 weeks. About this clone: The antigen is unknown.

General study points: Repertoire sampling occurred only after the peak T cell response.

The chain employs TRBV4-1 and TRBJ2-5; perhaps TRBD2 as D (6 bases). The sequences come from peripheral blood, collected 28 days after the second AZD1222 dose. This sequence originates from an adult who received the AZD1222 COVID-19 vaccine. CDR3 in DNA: TGCGCCAGCAGCCAGACCGCTCGGGACTTCAAGAAGTACCAAGAGACCCAGTACTTC. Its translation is CASSQTARDFKKYQETQYF.